A selection of T cell receptor beta chains follows, all from one sample in a study of OX40 agonist ivuxolimab in advanced cancers. Measured with immunoSEQ multiplex PCR; TCRdb has only the in-frame clones, and not every one. The sample holds about 95,000 clones; roughly 88% are singletons and the top ten take around 4%. The specimen comprised CD4+ or CD8+ T cells sorted from blood, sampled in a trial of the OX40 agonist ivuxolimab. The origin of the receptors is an adult with an advanced solid tumor such as melanoma, head and neck, liver or kidney cancer. Each CDR3 is given with its conserved first and last residue. The order of the fields is D gene, clone size, V gene, J gene, CDR3 DNA, CDR3 protein. A D gene is named only where the DNA matches it firmly. Some rows mark clone size as missing; the rest say once, few, many or name a class of expanded clone.

D gene: TRBD1
clone size: .
V gene: TRBV27
J gene: TRBJ2-1
CDR3 DNA: TGTGCCAGCAGTCTTGCAGGACAGGGCCACAATGAGCAGTTCTTC
CDR3 protein: CASSLAGQGHNEQFF

D gene: .
clone size: .
V gene: TRBV19
J gene: TRBJ1-5
CDR3 DNA: TGTGCCAGTAGTAAGGCTCGGGAGGGTAGCAATCAGCCCCAGCATTTT
CDR3 protein: CASSKAREGSNQPQHF

D gene: TRBD1
clone size: .
V gene: TRBV10-3
J gene: TRBJ2-3
CDR3 DNA: TGTGCCATCAGTGGCCCAAGACAGGGGGGTAGGACAGATACGCAGTATTTT
CDR3 protein: CAISGPRQGGRTDTQYF

D gene: .
clone size: .
V gene: TRBV28
J gene: TRBJ2-2
CDR3 DNA: TGTGCCAGCAGTTCCCGAAGCAGATCGAACACCGGGGAGCTGTTTTTT
CDR3 protein: CASSSRSRSNTGELFF

D gene: .
clone size: few
V gene: TRBV19
J gene: TRBJ2-5
CDR3 DNA: TGTGCCAGTAGTATAGGCCGGGTGGGACTCGAAGAGACCCAGTACTTC
CDR3 protein: CASSIGRVGLEETQYF

D gene: .
clone size: once
V gene: TRBV5-8
J gene: TRBJ1-4
CDR3 DNA: TGTGCCAGCAGCGCTTCGACAGGAGGGTACGAAAAACTGTTTTTT
CDR3 protein: CASSASTGGYEKLFF

D gene: .
clone size: .
V gene: TRBV9
J gene: TRBJ2-3
CDR3 DNA: TGTGCCAGACGGAGGGCAGATACGCAGTATTTT
CDR3 protein: CARRRADTQYF

D gene: .
clone size: .
V gene: TRBV4-1
J gene: TRBJ2-7
CDR3 DNA: TGCGCCAGCAGCCAAACGACAGCCTACGAGCAGTACTTC
CDR3 protein: CASSQTTAYEQYF

D gene: TRBD2
clone size: .
V gene: TRBV5-1
J gene: TRBJ2-1
CDR3 DNA: TGCGCCAGCAGCCCGGGACTAGCGGGAGAGGACAATGAGCAGTTCTTC
CDR3 protein: CASSPGLAGEDNEQFF

D gene: .
clone size: few
V gene: TRBV5-1
J gene: TRBJ1-5
CDR3 DNA: TGCGCCAGCAGCTTGGGAATTTTTCAGCCCCAGCATTTT
CDR3 protein: CASSLGIFQPQHF

D gene: .
clone size: .
V gene: TRBV28
J gene: TRBJ1-1
CDR3 DNA: TGTGCCAGCAGTTTTTTCTCCTGGAAGGCGCGGGGATACCCGGAGGGAGCTTTCTTT
CDR3 protein: CASSFFSWKARGYPEGAFF

D gene: TRBD2
clone size: .
V gene: TRBV7-8
J gene: TRBJ2-5
CDR3 DNA: TGTGCCAGCAGCTGGCGGGAGAACCAAGAGACCCAGTACTTC
CDR3 protein: CASSWRENQETQYF

D gene: .
clone size: .
V gene: TRBV5-1
J gene: TRBJ2-7
CDR3 DNA: TGCGCCAGCAGCTCCGGGGCCGACCACGAGCAGTACTTC
CDR3 protein: CASSSGADHEQYF

D gene: TRBD1
clone size: .
V gene: TRBV7-9
J gene: TRBJ2-3
CDR3 DNA: TGTGCCAGCAGCCTGACAGGGGCACCTCGGACAGATACGCAGTATTTT
CDR3 protein: CASSLTGAPRTDTQYF

D gene: .
clone size: .
V gene: TRBV4-2
J gene: TRBJ1-2
CDR3 DNA: TGTGCCAGCAGCCAAGACGCGGAGGGGTATGGCTACACCTTC
CDR3 protein: CASSQDAEGYGYTF

D gene: .
clone size: .
V gene: TRBV7-2
J gene: TRBJ1-5
CDR3 DNA: TGTGCCAGCAGCTTAAGGGACCCGGGTCAGCCCCAGCATTTT
CDR3 protein: CASSLRDPGQPQHF

D gene: .
clone size: .
V gene: TRBV27
J gene: TRBJ2-3
CDR3 DNA: TGTGCCAGCAGTCCATGGGACTCAGCGGCAGATACGCAGTATTTT
CDR3 protein: CASSPWDSAADTQYF

D gene: .
clone size: .
V gene: TRBV6-5
J gene: TRBJ2-7
CDR3 DNA: TGTGCCAGCAGTACTACAGGGGAGCAGTACTTC
CDR3 protein: CASSTTGEQYF

D gene: TRBD1
clone size: .
V gene: TRBV6-5
J gene: TRBJ2-5
CDR3 DNA: TGTGCCAGCAGTTCCCTCGCAGGGGGCCCAGTAGAGACCCAGTACTTC
CDR3 protein: CASSSLAGGPVETQYF

D gene: .
clone size: .
V gene: TRBV14
J gene: TRBJ2-7
CDR3 DNA: TGTGCCAGCAGCCAAGCTTGGTGGCCTGGGGCCTACGAGCAGTACTTC
CDR3 protein: CASSQAWWPGAYEQYF

D gene: TRBD2
clone size: .
V gene: TRBV2
J gene: TRBJ2-7
CDR3 DNA: TGTGCCAGCAGTGAGGAGCAGCGGGAGGTCCACGAGCAGTACTTC
CDR3 protein: CASSEEQREVHEQYF

D gene: TRBD2
clone size: once
V gene: TRBV27
J gene: TRBJ2-5
CDR3 DNA: TGTGCCAGCAGTTTTTTCGCGGGAGGAGAGACCCAGTACTTC
CDR3 protein: CASSFFAGGETQYF

D gene: .
clone size: .
V gene: TRBV5-5
J gene: TRBJ2-1
CDR3 DNA: TGTGCCAGCAGCCCGAATGGAGTGGTGGGGTTCTTC
CDR3 protein: CASSPNGVVGFF

D gene: .
clone size: .
V gene: TRBV6-5
J gene: TRBJ2-5
CDR3 DNA: TGTGCCAGCAGCCCCACCCGGGGAGAGACCCAGTACTTC
CDR3 protein: CASSPTRGETQYF

D gene: TRBD2
clone size: .
V gene: TRBV15
J gene: TRBJ2-7
CDR3 DNA: TGTGCCACCAGCAGAGACCTCGGGGCTAGCGGTTTTACTTACGAGCAGTACTTC
CDR3 protein: CATSRDLGASGFTYEQYF

D gene: TRBD2
clone size: .
V gene: TRBV11-2
J gene: TRBJ2-7
CDR3 DNA: TGTGCCAGCAGCTTAGATCCTAGCGGAGCCTACGAGCAGTACTTC
CDR3 protein: CASSLDPSGAYEQYF